This record concerns one T cell receptor (beta chain) sequence. This record belongs to a study of quantifying T cell responses using KT2 cells. Study information: cDNA was made from DNase-treated RNA using alpha and beta constant primers. The T4 ligation step was estimated to exceed 9.5% efficiency under optimum conditions.

The CDR3 loop spans 15 amino acids. Trimming cost V 2 bases and J 2 bases; bases outside gene matches: 2. Germline CDR1 and CDR2: DFQATT and SNEGSKA (reference sequence). The cDNA 3' end received a ligated oligonucleotide with a UMI. First-round PCR used three to five cycles and beta primers RC1.1 and RC1.2 covering TRBC1 and TRBC2. MiXCR, run by TCRdb on the UMI-ligation and nested PCR reads, gives a single entry per CDR3 protein. The sample lists about 33,000 distinct CDR3 sequences; about a tenth were seen once. Known numbers of the T cell clone KT2 were added to PBMC. A range of KT2-to-PBMC ratios was made using fixed PBMC numbers.

V and J are TRBV20-1 and TRBJ2-1; 11 nucleotides line up with TRBD2. The TCR comes from a human donor. Source material: PBMCs spiked with cells of the T cell clone KT2. CDR3 DNA: TGCAGTGCTAGACTAGCGGGGGGCACCTACAATGAGCAGTTCTTC. Translated: CSARLAGGTYNEQFF.